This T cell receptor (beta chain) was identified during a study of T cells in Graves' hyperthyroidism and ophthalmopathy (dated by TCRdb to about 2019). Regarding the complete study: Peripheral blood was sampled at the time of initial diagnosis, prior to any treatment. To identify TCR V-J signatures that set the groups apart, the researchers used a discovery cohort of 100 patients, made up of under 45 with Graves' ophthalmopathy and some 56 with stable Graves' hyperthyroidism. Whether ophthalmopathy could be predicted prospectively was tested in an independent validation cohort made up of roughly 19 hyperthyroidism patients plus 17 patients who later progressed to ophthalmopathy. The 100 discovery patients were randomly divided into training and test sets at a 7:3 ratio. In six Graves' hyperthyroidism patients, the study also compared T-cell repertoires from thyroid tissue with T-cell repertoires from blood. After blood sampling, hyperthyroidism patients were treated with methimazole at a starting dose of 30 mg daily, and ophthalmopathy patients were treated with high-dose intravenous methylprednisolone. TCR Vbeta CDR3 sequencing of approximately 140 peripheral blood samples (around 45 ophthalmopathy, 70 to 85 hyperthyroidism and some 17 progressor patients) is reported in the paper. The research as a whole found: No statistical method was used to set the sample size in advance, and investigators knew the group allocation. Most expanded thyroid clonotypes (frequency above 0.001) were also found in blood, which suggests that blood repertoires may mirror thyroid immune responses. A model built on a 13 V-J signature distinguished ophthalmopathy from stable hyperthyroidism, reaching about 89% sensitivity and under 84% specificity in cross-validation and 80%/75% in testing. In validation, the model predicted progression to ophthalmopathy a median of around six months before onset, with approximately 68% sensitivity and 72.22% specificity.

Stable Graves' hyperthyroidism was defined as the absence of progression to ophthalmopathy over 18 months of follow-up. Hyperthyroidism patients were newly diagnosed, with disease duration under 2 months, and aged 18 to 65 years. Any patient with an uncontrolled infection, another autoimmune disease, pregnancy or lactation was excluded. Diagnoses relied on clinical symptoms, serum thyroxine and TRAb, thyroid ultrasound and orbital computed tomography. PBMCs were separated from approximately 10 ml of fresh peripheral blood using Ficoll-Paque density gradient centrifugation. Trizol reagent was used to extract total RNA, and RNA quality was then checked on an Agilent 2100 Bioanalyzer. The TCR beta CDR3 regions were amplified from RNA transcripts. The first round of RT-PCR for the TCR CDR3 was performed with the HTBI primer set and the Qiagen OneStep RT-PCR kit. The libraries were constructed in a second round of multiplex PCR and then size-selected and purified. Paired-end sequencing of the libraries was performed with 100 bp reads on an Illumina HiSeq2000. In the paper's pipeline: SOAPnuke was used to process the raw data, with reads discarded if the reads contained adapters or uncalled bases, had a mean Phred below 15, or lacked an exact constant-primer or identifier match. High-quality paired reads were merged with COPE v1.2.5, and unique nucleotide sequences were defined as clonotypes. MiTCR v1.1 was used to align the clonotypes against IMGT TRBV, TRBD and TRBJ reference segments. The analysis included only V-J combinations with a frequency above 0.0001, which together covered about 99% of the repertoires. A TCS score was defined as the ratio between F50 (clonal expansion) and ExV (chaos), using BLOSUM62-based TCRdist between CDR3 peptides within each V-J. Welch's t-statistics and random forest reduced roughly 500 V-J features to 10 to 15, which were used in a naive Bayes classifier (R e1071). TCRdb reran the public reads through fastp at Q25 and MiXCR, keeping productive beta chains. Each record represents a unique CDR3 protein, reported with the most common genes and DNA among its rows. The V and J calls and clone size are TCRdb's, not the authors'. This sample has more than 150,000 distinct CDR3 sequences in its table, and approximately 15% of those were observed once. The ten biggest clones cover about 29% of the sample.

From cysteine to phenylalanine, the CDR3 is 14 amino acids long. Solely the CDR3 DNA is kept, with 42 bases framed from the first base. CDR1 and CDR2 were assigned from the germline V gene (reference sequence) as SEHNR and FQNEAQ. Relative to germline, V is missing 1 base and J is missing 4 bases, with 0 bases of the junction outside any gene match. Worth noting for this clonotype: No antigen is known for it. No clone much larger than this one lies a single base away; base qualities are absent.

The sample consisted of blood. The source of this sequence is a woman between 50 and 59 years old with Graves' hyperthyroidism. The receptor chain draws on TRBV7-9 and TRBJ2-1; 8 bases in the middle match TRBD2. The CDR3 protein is CASSLGGRYNEQFF. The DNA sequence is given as TGTGCCAGCAGCTTAGGCGGGAGGTACAATGAGCAGTTCTTC.